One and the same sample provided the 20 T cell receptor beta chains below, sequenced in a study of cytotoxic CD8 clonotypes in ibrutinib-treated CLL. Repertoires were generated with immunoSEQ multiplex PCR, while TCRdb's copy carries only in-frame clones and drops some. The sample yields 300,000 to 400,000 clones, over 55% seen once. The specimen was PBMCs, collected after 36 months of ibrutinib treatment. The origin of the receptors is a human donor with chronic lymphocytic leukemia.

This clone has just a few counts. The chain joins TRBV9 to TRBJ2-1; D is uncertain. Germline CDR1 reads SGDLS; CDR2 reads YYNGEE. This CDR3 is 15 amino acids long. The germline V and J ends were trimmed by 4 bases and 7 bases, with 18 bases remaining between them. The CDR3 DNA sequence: TGTGCCAGCAGCCCCCTTGAAGCGCCTCAAAATGAGCAGTTCTTC. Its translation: CASSPLEAPQNEQFF. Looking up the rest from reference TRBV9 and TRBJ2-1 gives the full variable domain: DSGVTQTPKHLITATGQRVTLRCSPRSGDLSVYWYQQSLDQGLQFLIQYYNGEERAKGNILERFSAQQFPDLHSELNLSSLELGDSALYFCASSPLEAPQNEQFFGPGTRLTVL.

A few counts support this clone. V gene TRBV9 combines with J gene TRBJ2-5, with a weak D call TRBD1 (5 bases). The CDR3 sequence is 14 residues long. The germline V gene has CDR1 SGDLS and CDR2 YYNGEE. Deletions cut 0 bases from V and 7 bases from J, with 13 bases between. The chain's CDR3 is CASSVEAGLGTQYF. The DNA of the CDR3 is TGTGCCAGCAGCGTAGAGGCAGGGCTTGGGACCCAGTACTTC.

The CDR3 loop reads CSARRTGIYPYNEQFF. CDR3 nucleotide sequence: TGCAGCGCCCGTCGAACAGGGATTTATCCCTACAATGAGCAGTTCTTC. The V and J genes are TRBV29-1 and TRBJ2-1; tentative D call: TRBD1 (6 bases). V was shortened by 7 bases and J by 2 bases, with 21 bases between the two germline ends. The CDR3 runs to 16 residues. In germline, CDR1 is SQVTM, CDR2 ANQGSEA.

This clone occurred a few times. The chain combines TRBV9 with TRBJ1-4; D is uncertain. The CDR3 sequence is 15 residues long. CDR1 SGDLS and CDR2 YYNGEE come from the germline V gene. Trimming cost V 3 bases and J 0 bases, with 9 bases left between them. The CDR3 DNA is TGTGCCAGCAGCGCATACAGTGCAACTAATGAAAAACTGTTTTTT. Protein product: CASSAYSATNEKLFF.

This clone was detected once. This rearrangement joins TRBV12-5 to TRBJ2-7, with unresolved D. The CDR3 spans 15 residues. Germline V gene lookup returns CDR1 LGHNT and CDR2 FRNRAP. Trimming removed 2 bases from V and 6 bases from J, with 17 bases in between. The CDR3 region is CASGLPCDPLREQYF. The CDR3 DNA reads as TGTGCTAGTGGTTTGCCCTGTGACCCCCTTCGCGAGCAGTACTTC.

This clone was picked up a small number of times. In DNA, the CDR3 is TGTGCCAGCAGCTTCTCGGACAGGGGGCTTTACGAGCAGTACTTC. This sequence encodes CASSFSDRGLYEQYF. The V call is TRBV7-8, the J call TRBJ2-7; TRBD1 matches at 11 bases. Germline V gives CDR1 SGHVS, CDR2 FQNEAQ. J lost 4 bases, V lost 3 bases, and 5 bases had no gene match. CDR3 size: 15 residues.

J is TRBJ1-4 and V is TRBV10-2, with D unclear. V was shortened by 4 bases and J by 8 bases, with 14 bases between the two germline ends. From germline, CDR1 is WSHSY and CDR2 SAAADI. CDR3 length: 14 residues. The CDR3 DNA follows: TGCGCCAGCAGTGGGCTGAGAGCCGGGGAAAAACTGTTTTTT. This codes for CASSGLRAGEKLFF.

CDR3 region: CASSPSGTGNNEQFF. The CDR3, as DNA: TGTGCCAGCAGCCCCTCAGGGACAGGGAACAATGAGCAGTTCTTC. The rearrangement links TRBV13 to TRBJ2-1, with TRBD1 matching over 9 bases. V lost 5 bases and J lost 5; bases outside the gene matches: 7. The germline V gene encodes CDR1 PRHDT and CDR2 FYEKMQ (reference sequence). The CDR3 is 15 amino acids.

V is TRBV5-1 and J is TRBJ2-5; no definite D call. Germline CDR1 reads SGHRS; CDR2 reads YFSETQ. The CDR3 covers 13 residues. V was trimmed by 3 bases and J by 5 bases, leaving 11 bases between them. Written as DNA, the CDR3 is TGCGCCAGCAGCTCCCGGCCGTTTGAGACCCAGTACTTC. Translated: CASSSRPFETQYF.

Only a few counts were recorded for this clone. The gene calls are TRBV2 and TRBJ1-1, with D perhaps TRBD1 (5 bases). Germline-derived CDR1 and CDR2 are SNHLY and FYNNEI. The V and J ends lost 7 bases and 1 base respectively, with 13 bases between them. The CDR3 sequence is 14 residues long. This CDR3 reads CASTRMGQNTEAFF. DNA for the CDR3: TGTGCCAGCACTCGAATGGGGCAGAACACTGAAGCTTTCTTT.

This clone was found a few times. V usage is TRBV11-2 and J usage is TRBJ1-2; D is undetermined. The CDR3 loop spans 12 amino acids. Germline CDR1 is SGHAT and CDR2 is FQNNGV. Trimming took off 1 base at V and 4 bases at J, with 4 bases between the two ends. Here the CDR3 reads CASSLVSYGYTF. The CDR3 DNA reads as TGTGCCAGCAGCTTAGTCAGCTATGGCTACACCTTC.

CDR3 amino acids: CASSFPDRAAEAFF. The CDR3 DNA is TGTGCCAGCAGCTTCCCGGACAGGGCGGCTGAAGCTTTCTTT. V is TRBV7-9 and J is TRBJ1-1, with 8 bases matching TRBD1. Germline V gene data show CDR1 as SEHNR and CDR2 as FQNEAQ (reference sequence). V was pared by 3 bases and J by 6 bases, with 6 bases of the junction left unmatched. This CDR3 is built from 14 residues.

CDR3 sequence (DNA): TGCGCCAGCAGCTTTACAGCAGGGGGCGACGAGCAGTACTTC. This encodes CASSFTAGGDEQYF. The chain employs TRBV5-1 and TRBJ2-7; 8 bases fit TRBD1. The ends lost 2 bases at V and 5 bases at J; junction bases unmatched: 6. Germline V CDR1 and CDR2: SGHRS, YFSETQ. This CDR3 has 14 amino acids.

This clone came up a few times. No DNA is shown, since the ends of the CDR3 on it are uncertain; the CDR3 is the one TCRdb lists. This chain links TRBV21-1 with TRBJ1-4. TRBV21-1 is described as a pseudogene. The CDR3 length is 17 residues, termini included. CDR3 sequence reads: CASSKAAWGTGNEKLFF.

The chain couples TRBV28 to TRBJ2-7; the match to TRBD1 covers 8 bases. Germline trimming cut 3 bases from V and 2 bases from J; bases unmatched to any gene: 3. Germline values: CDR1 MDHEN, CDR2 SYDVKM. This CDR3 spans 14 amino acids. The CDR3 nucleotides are TGTGCCAGCAGTTTCAGGGGGCTCCCCTACGAGCAGTACTTC. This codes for CASSFRGLPYEQYF. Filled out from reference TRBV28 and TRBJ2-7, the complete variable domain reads DVKVTQSSRYLVKRTGEKVFLECVQDMDHENMFWYRQDPGLGLRLIYFSYDVKMKEKGDIPEGYSVSREKKERFSLILESASTNQTSMYLCASSFRGLPYEQYFGPGTRLTVT.

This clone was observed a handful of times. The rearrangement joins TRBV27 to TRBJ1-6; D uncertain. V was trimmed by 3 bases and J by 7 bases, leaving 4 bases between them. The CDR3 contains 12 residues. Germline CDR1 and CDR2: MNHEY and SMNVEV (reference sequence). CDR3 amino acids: CASSFRNSPLHF. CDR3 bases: TGTGCCAGCAGTTTTCGGAATTCACCCCTCCACTTT.

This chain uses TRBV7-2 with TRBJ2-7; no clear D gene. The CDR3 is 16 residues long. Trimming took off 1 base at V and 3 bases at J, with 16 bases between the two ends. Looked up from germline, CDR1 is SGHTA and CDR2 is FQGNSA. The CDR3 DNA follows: TGTGCCAGCAGCTTAGTGGCAGTCCTTCCGAACTACGAGCAGTACTTC. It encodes CASSLVAVLPNYEQYF.

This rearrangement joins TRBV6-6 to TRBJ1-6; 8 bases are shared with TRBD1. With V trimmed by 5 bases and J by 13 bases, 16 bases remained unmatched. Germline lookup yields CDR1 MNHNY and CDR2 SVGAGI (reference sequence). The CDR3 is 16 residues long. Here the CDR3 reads CASSPDRGQPRIPLHF. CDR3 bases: TGTGCCAGCAGTCCAGACAGGGGACAACCAAGAATTCCCCTCCACTTT.

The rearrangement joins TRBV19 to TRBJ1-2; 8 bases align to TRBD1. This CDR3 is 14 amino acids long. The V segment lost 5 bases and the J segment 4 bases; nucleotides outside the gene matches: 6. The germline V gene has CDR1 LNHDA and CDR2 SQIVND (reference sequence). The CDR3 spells CASSLRDRTYGYTF. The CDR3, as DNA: TGTGCCAGTAGTCTCCGGGACAGGACCTATGGCTACACCTTC.

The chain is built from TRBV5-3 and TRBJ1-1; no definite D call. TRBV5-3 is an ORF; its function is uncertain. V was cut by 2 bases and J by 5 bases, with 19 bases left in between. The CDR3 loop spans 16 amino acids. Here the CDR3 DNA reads TGTGCCAGAAGCTTTGAGGTTAGCGGTAGGGAGACTGAAGCTTTCTTT. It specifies CARSFEVSGRETEAFF.